This T cell receptor beta chain was sequenced for a study of PD-1 blockade in classical Hodgkin lymphoma. Specified time point: cycle 4 day 1 (C4D1), after around six weeks of nivolumab. Patients all relapsed after autologous stem cell transplantation, and there was variation in brentuximab vedotin exposure. Magnetic negative selection of thawed PBMCs yielded the CD8+ T cells. Profiled with immunoSEQ multiplex PCR; TCRdb holds only in-frame clones, not every one. The sample consists of about 15,000 clones, 75% to 90% of them appearing once. This sample comprised CD8+ T cells from blood, obtained before the fourth cycle of nivolumab. The TCR was taken from a human donor with classical Hodgkin lymphoma.

CDR3 DNA: TGCGCCAGCATGAGGGACAGGGAGTTTAGAGATACGCAGTATTTT. It is translated as CASMRDREFRDTQYF. The rearrangement links TRBV5-1 to TRBJ2-3, with 9 bases aligning to TRBD1. The V gene's germline CDR1 is SGHRS and CDR2 YFSETQ. Trimming took 6 bases from V and 5 from J; bases not matched to a gene: 10. The CDR3 is 15 amino acids.